Shown below are 29 T cell receptor beta chains from a single sample sequenced in a study of cytomegalovirus exposure and HLA in healthy donors. Primers included in the PCR were 60 Vbeta and 13 Jbeta primers. Here immunoSEQ multiplex PCR was the method, and the copy in TCRdb shows in-frame clones only, minus some. Among 75,000 to 100,000 clones listed, 80% were seen once. What was sequenced was PBMCs. These receptors all come from a young man in good health and CMV-seronegative.

This clone was detected only a few times. The CDR3 spells CASSVRTVNTEAFF. CDR3 nucleotide sequence: TGCGCCAGCAGTGTCAGGACAGTGAACACTGAAGCTTTCTTT. The gene calls are TRBV10-2 and TRBJ1-1; D is perhaps TRBD1 (6 bases). The CDR3 contains 14 residues. V lost 4 bases to trimming and J lost 0 bases, with 9 bases between them. CDR1 and CDR2 (germline): WSHSY, SAAADI.

The V gene is TRBV9, the J gene TRBJ1-1; D might be TRBD1 (5 bases). The CDR3 totals 14 residues. V lost 0 bases, J lost 0 bases, and 6 bases lay in between. Germline lookup yields CDR1 SGDLS and CDR2 YYNGEE. The CDR3 protein is CASSVAGMNTEAFF. In DNA form, the CDR3 reads TGTGCCAGCAGCGTAGCAGGGATGAACACTGAAGCTTTCTTT.

This clone was found many times. The CDR3 loop reads CASTYDRSSYNEQFF. The CDR3 DNA follows: TGTGCCAGCACCTATGACAGGAGCTCCTACAATGAGCAGTTCTTC. The chain links TRBV25-1 to TRBJ2-1; D might be TRBD1 (6 bases). Trimming pared 7 bases from V and 0 bases from J, leaving 13 bases between. The germline V gene has CDR1 MGHDK and CDR2 SYGVNS. The CDR3 extends over 15 amino acids. Together with reference TRBV25-1 and TRBJ2-1, the CDR3 gives the full variable domain: EADIYQTPRYLVIGTGKKITLECSQTMGHDKMYWYQQDPGMELHLIHYSYGVNSTEKGDLSSESTVSRIRTEHFPLTLESARPSHTSQYLCASTYDRSSYNEQFFGPGTRLTVL.

This clone was found a few times. The V call is TRBV4-1, the J call TRBJ1-4, with D hard to call. The CDR3 has 15 residues. Germline loops: CDR1 MGHRA, CDR2 YSYEKL. Trimming shortened V by 1 base and J by 7 bases, and 13 bases separated the two germline ends. The CDR3 sequence is CASSQVSLAFEKLFF. CDR3 in DNA: TGCGCCAGCAGCCAAGTTTCCCTGGCCTTTGAAAAACTGTTTTTT.

This chain links TRBV7-3 with TRBJ2-7; the D gene is possibly TRBD2 (5 bases). This CDR3 contains 13 residues. Germline V gene lookup returns CDR1 SGHTA and CDR2 FQGTGA. V lost 4 bases to trimming and J lost 1 base, with 8 bases between them. DNA for the CDR3: TGTGCCAGCAGCTCCGGGATGTCCTACGAGCAGTACTTC. Its protein is CASSSGMSYEQYF. Full variable domain (outside the CDR3, taken from reference TRBV7-3 and TRBJ2-7): GAGVSQTPSNKVTEKGKYVELRCDPISGHTALYWYRQSLGQGPEFLIYFQGTGAADDSGLPNDRFFAVRPEGSVSTLKIQRTERGDSAVYLCASSSGMSYEQYFGPGTRLTVT.

This clone was counted a few times. This chain links TRBV6-1 with TRBJ2-7; 11 bases map to TRBD1. Germline CDR1 is MNHNS and CDR2 is SASEGT. J lost 2 bases, V lost 6 bases, and 6 bases had no gene match. There are 15 residues in the CDR3. The CDR3 nucleotides read TGTGCCAGCAGGACGGGACAGGGGGACACCTACGAGCAGTACTTC. Amino acid sequence: CASRTGQGDTYEQYF.

The chain uses TRBV19 and TRBJ2-7; possibly TRBD2 for D (5 bases). The CDR3 extends over 13 amino acids. The V gene lost 6 bases and the J gene lost 3 bases, with 12 bases spanning the gap. Germline CDR1 is LNHDA and CDR2 is SQIVND (reference sequence). CDR3 sequence (DNA): TGTGCCAGTAGCCACTCCGAGGGCTACGAGCAGTACTTC. This sequence encodes CASSHSEGYEQYF.

This clone was counted a few times. J is TRBJ2-3 and V is TRBV29-1; 8 bases fit TRBD2. CDR3 size: 14 residues. V lost 7 bases, J lost 5 bases, and 11 bases stayed unmatched. CDR1 is SQVTM and CDR2 is ANQGSEA in the germline V gene. Here the CDR3 DNA reads TGCAGCGCGAGCCCAGCGGGAGCTGTAGATACGCAGTATTTT. Encoded protein: CSASPAGAVDTQYF.

The chain employs TRBV4-3 and TRBJ2-7; unclear D gene. The CDR3 runs to 14 residues. V was cut by 0 bases and J by 1 base, with 7 bases left in between. In germline, CDR1 is LGHNA, CDR2 YSLEER. CDR3 sequence (DNA): TGCGCCAGCAGCCAAGAACCGAGATCCTACGAGCAGTACTTC. Residues: CASSQEPRSYEQYF.

The chain has TRBV28 and TRBJ1-2; D unclear. The germline V gene encodes CDR1 MDHEN and CDR2 SYDVKM. V was clipped by 2 bases and J by 2 bases, with 9 bases between them. The CDR3 is 14 residues long. CDR3 amino acids: CASSLEPSNYGYTF. Written as DNA, the CDR3 is TGTGCCAGCAGTTTAGAGCCCTCCAACTATGGCTACACCTTC.

This clone showed up just a few times. The chain combines TRBV6-1 with TRBJ1-1; D gene uncertain. Germline V gene lookup returns CDR1 MNHNS and CDR2 SASEGT. Trimming pared 1 base from V and 5 bases from J, leaving 11 bases between. The CDR3 loop spans 14 amino acids. CDR3 residues: CASSEGQALTEAFF. As DNA, the CDR3 is TGTGCCAGCAGTGAAGGCCAGGCGTTGACTGAAGCTTTCTTT.

V gene TRBV5-6 combines with J gene TRBJ1-1, with 11 bases lining up with TRBD1. Germline-derived CDR1 and CDR2 are SGHDT and YYEEEE. V gave up 7 bases and J gave up 6 bases; unmatched junction bases: 11. The CDR3 consists of 15 residues. The CDR3 region is CASGYRDRGFSEAFF. The DNA of the CDR3 is TGTGCCAGCGGATACCGGGACAGGGGGTTCTCTGAAGCTTTCTTT.

This chain connects TRBV9 to TRBJ1-5; 7 bases align to TRBD1. The CDR3 contains 14 residues. V shed 3 bases and J 3 bases; nucleotides not matched to a gene: 3. From germline, CDR1 is SGDLS and CDR2 YYNGEE. The CDR3 DNA is TGTGCCAGCAGCGCGACAGGGAACAATCAGCCCCAGCATTTT. Translation gives CASSATGNNQPQHF.

The chain is built from TRBV29-1 and TRBJ2-7, with 11 positions matching TRBD2. The V gene's germline CDR1 is SQVTM and CDR2 ANQGSEA. The V segment lost 3 bases and the J segment 12 bases; nucleotides outside the gene matches: 10. The CDR3 sequence is 13 residues long. Here the CDR3 DNA reads TGCAGCGTTGAGCGCACTAGCGGGGGATCAAGGTACTTC. Residues: CSVERTSGGSRYF.

V and J are TRBV9 and TRBJ2-2; 8 bases line up with TRBD2. Germline values: CDR1 SGDLS, CDR2 YYNGEE. The CDR3 is 16 amino acids. J was trimmed by 7 bases and V by 1 base; bases with no gene match: 9. CDR3 sequence: CASSVTPGGPNGELFF. CDR3 sequence (DNA): TGTGCCAGCAGCGTAACCCCGGGGGGGCCCAACGGGGAGCTGTTTTTT.

The genes are TRBV10-3 and TRBJ2-7; a weak D match, TRBD1 (5 bases). The germline V gene has CDR1 ENHRY and CDR2 SYGVKD. CDR3 length: 12 amino acids. V lost 6 bases, J lost 0 bases, and 6 bases lay in between. The DNA of the CDR3 is TGTGCCATCAGGGACAACTCCTACGAGCAGTACTTC. It is translated as CAIRDNSYEQYF.

The chain is built from TRBV18 and TRBJ1-5; 7 bases agree with TRBD1. The CDR3 contains 14 residues. J lost 1 base, V lost 3 bases, and 0 bases had no gene match. The germline V gene encodes CDR1 KGHSH and CDR2 LQKENI. The CDR3 sequence is CASSPGQSNQPQHF. CDR3 coding DNA: TGTGCCAGCTCACCGGGACAGAGCAATCAGCCCCAGCATTTT.

This rearrangement joins TRBV7-9 to TRBJ2-7, with D hard to call. CDR3 length: 15 residues. CDR1 is SEHNR, CDR2 FQNEAQ, per germline (reference sequence). The V and J ends lost 0 bases and 0 bases respectively, with 9 bases between them. The CDR3: CASSLAQYPSYEQYF. In DNA form, the CDR3 reads TGTGCCAGCAGCTTAGCCCAGTACCCCTCCTACGAGCAGTACTTC.

This clone has just one count. The chain couples TRBV10-2 to TRBJ2-1, with 9 bases fitting TRBD1. This CDR3 has 12 residues. With 6 bases clipped from V and 6 bases from J, the junction kept 0 bases outside the gene matches. CDR1 is WSHSY, CDR2 SAAADI, per germline. This CDR3 reads CASRTGGNEQFF. CDR3 bases: TGCGCCAGCAGGACAGGGGGCAATGAGCAGTTCTTC.

The J gene is TRBJ2-3, the V gene TRBV5-1; 11 positions match TRBD2. With 3 bases clipped from V and 6 bases from J, the junction kept 6 bases outside the gene matches. The germline V gene has CDR1 SGHRS and CDR2 YFSETQ. This CDR3 region has 15 residues. The CDR3 region has the DNA TGCGCCAGCAGCTATAGTAGCGGGGGGGTCGATACGCAGTATTTT. Translating gives CASSYSSGGVDTQYF.

The rearrangement links TRBV7-2 to TRBJ2-4, with 8 positions matching TRBD2. CDR1 SGHTA and CDR2 FQGNSA come from the germline V gene. The junction had 6 bases not matched to a gene; V was cut back by 8 bases and J by 3 bases. The CDR3 consists of 14 residues. CDR3 sequence (DNA): TGTGCCAGCTCGGGAGGGGTTGTCAAAAACATTCAGTACTTC. Encoded protein: CASSGGVVKNIQYF.

The genes are TRBV25-1 and TRBJ1-2; D is perhaps TRBD1 (6 bases). The CDR3 totals 12 residues. Germline-derived CDR1 and CDR2 are MGHDK and SYGVNS. V lost 6 bases to trimming and J lost 2 bases, with 7 bases between them. The CDR3, as DNA: TGTGCCAGCAGCACAGGGAACTATGGCTACACCTTC. This sequence encodes CASSTGNYGYTF.

This sequence joins TRBV6-5 and TRBJ2-7; 13 nucleotides align to TRBD2. The germline V gene encodes CDR1 MNHEY and CDR2 SVGAGI. This CDR3 spans 14 amino acids. The V gene end was trimmed by 8 bases and the J gene end by 6 bases; junction bases not matched to a gene: 7. Here the CDR3 DNA reads TGTGCCAGCGCCGGACTAGCGGGAGTTTCCGAGCAGTACTTC. As protein: CASAGLAGVSEQYF.

The chain links TRBV30 to TRBJ2-1; TRBD2 matches at 10 bases. Germline CDR1 reads GTSNPN; CDR2 reads SVGIG (reference sequence). The CDR3 has 15 amino acids. V lost 3 bases to trimming and J lost 2 bases; unmatched junction nucleotides: 4. The DNA for the CDR3 is TGTGCCTGGAGCGAAGGACTAGCGGCCTACAATGAGCAGTTCTTC. This translates into CAWSEGLAAYNEQFF.

The chain recombines TRBV5-4 with TRBJ2-5; 11 nucleotides agree with TRBD2. From germline, CDR1 is SGHNT and CDR2 YYREEE (reference sequence). CDR3 size: 17 residues. V trimming: 0 bases; J trimming: 5 bases; junction bases outside the gene matches: 9. The CDR3 here is CASSLGNSGGADETQYF. In DNA form, the CDR3 reads TGTGCCAGCAGCTTGGGTAATAGCGGGGGGGCGGATGAGACCCAGTACTTC.

A few counts support this clone. The chain combines TRBV4-3 with TRBJ1-2, with 10 bases identical to TRBD1. Germline V CDR1 and CDR2: LGHNA, YSLEER. V shed 0 bases, J shed 8 bases, and the junction held 6 bases outside the gene matches. The CDR3 totals 15 residues. The CDR3 nucleotides read TGCGCCAGCAGCCAAGATAGCCGGGACAGGGGCGGCTACACCTTC. It encodes CASSQDSRDRGGYTF.

CDR3 in amino acids: CASNTRGENTEAFF. In DNA, the CDR3 is TGTGCCAGTAATACCCGGGGTGAGAACACTGAAGCTTTCTTT. This rearrangement joins TRBV19 to TRBJ1-1; D is unresolved. This CDR3 is 14 amino acids long. V was clipped by 7 bases and J by 1 base, with 13 bases between them. Germline CDR1 and CDR2: LNHDA and SQIVND (reference sequence).

This clone was counted a single time. The chain uses TRBV9 and TRBJ2-7; D is perhaps TRBD2 (6 bases). CDR1 is SGDLS, CDR2 YYNGEE, per germline. V lost 4 bases and J 2 bases, leaving 13 bases between the germline ends. The CDR3 extends over 14 amino acids. The DNA of the CDR3 is TGTGCCAGCAGCAGGGGACTTCCCCCCTACGAGCAGTACTTC. It codes for CASSRGLPPYEQYF.

Only a few counts were recorded for this clone. The chain uses TRBV20-1 and TRBJ2-1; D remains unclear. Trimming left V 3 bases short and J 6 bases short, with 3 bases between. The CDR3 contains 10 residues. CDR1 is DFQATT and CDR2 is SNEGSKA in the germline V gene (reference sequence). The DNA for the CDR3 is TGCAGTGCTAGTCGCAATGAGCAGTTCTTC. It yields the protein CSASRNEQFF.